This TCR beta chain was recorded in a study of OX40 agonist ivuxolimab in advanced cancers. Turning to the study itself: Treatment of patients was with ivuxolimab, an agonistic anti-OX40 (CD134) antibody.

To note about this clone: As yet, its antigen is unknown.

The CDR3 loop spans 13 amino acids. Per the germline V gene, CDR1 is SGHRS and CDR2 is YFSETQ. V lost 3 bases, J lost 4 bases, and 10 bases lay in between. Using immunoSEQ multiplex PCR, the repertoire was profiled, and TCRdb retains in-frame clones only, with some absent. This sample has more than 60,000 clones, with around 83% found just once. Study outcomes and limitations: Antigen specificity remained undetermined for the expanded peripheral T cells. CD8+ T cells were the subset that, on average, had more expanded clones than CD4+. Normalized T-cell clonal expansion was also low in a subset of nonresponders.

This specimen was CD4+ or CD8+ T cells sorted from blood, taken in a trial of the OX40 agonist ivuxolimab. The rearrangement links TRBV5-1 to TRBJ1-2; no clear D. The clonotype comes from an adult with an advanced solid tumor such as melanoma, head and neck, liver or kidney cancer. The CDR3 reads CASSWNPGYGYTF. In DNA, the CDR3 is TGCGCCAGCAGCTGGAACCCAGGCTATGGCTACACCTTC.